One sample yielded the 5 T cell receptor beta chains listed below, sequenced in a study of blood T cell repertoires in COVID-19. TCRdb keeps only in-frame clones here, not all; method: immunoSEQ multiplex PCR. The sample holds 200,000 to 250,000 clones; nearly 90% are singletons and the top ten take about 10%. The sequencing input was PBMCs or T cells enriched from blood (not recorded which). All receptors come from a man aged 30-40 years who had recovered from COVID-19.

This chain uses TRBV19 with TRBJ1-2; 10 positions agree with TRBD1. The CDR3 has 17 amino acids. CDR1 is LNHDA, CDR2 SQIVND, per germline (reference sequence). With V trimmed by 3 bases and J by 0 bases, 7 bases remained unmatched. This CDR3 is CASSIYGTGETNYGYTF. CDR3 nucleotide sequence: TGTGCCAGTAGTATCTACGGGACAGGGGAGACTAACTATGGCTACACCTTC.

The rearrangement links TRBV2 to TRBJ1-1; D remains ambiguous. The germline CDR1 and CDR2 sequences are SNHLY and FYNNEI. The CDR3 loop spans 13 amino acids. Trimming cost V 5 bases and J 3 bases, with 10 bases left between them. CDR3 amino acids: CASSIDGYTEAFF. CDR3 DNA sequence: TGTGCCAGCAGTATCGACGGGTACACTGAAGCTTTCTTT.

The chain uses TRBV30 and TRBJ1-5, with a possible D match to TRBD1 (5 bases). The CDR3 length is 18 residues. Trimming removed 3 bases from V and 4 bases from J, with 25 bases in between. Per germline, CDR1 GTSNPN and CDR2 SVGIG (reference sequence). This chain's CDR3 is CAWSPFGHSTSDNQPQHF. For the CDR3, the DNA is TGTGCCTGGAGCCCCTTCGGACACTCAACGAGTGATAATCAGCCCCAGCATTTT.

V gene TRBV7-8 combines with J gene TRBJ2-7; D might be TRBD1 (6 bases). The CDR3 runs 14 residues. V lost 5 bases, J lost 2 bases, and 13 bases lay in between. Germline lookup yields CDR1 SGHVS and CDR2 FQNEAQ. The CDR3 DNA sequence: TGTGCCAGCAGCATCACAGGGAACCCCTACGAGCAGTACTTC. The encoded protein is CASSITGNPYEQYF.

The chain has TRBV10-3 and TRBJ2-7; 8 nucleotides align to TRBD2. The CDR3 has 12 residues. Germline values: CDR1 ENHRY, CDR2 SYGVKD. V shed 4 bases and J 4 bases; nucleotides not matched to a gene: 0. Here the CDR3 reads CAISAGGYEQYF. CDR3 DNA sequence: TGTGCCATCAGTGCGGGGGGGTACGAGCAGTACTTC.